This entry lists 17 T cell receptor beta chains sequenced from one sample in a study of CD8+ T cells in alopecia areata. cDNA prepared by RNA extraction and subsequent reverse transcription served as the template for sequencing. The repertoire was sequenced with immunoSEQ multiplex PCR; TCRdb's copy has only in-frame clones and lacks some. The sample has 250,000 or so clones, none seen only once. Cutaneous lymph node cells were pooled, and they were sorted using CD4, CD8alpha, NKG2D, NKG2ACE and other markers. The source material was CD4+ T cells sorted from a lymph node. The receptors shown here come from a C3H/HeJ mouse with alopecia areata. Strain haplotype (MHC): H2-k.

A few counts support this clone. Genes and germline come from the mouse. Read data end 4 residues before the CDR3 end; the end is taken from the germline J gene. The rearrangement links TRBV17 to TRBJ1-2, with a tentative D call TRBD1 (6 bases). This CDR3 is 14 amino acids long. Per germline, CDR1 MNHDT and CDR2 YYDKIL. Between the trimmed V and J ends, which lost 5 bases and 1 base, there was a span of 11 bases. CDR3 DNA, as far as it was read: TGTGCTAGCAGTGTCCGGGACATAAACTCC. It encodes CASSVRDINS. The full CDR3 protein is CASSVRDINSDYTF. The variable domain in full, completed from reference TRBV17 and TRBJ1-2, reads DTTVKQNPRYKLARVGKPVNLICSQTMNHDTMYWYQKKPNQAPKLLLFYYDKILNREADTFEKFQSSRPNNSFCSLYIGSAGLEYSAMYLCASSVRDINSDYTFGSGTRLLVI.

This clone has just a few counts. The gene names here belong to mouse. The CDR3 goes on 4 residues after the read ends, and that part is filled in from the germline J gene. The chain is built from TRBV1 and TRBJ1-2, with TRBD1 matching over 9 bases. The germline V gene has CDR1 NSQYPW and CDR2 LRSPGD (reference sequence). The CDR3 is 14 amino acids. Germline trimming cut 3 bases from V and 4 bases from J; bases unmatched to any gene: 3. Partial CDR3 DNA: TGCACCTGCAGTGCGACAGGGGGGGGCTCC. It translates to CTCSATGGGS. Given in full, the CDR3 is CTCSATGGGSDYTF.

Concerning this clone: The germline and genes are mouse ones. The sequence runs out 4 residues before the end of the CDR3; the remainder is reconstructed from the germline J gene. This rearrangement joins TRBV5 to TRBJ2-7; 11 bases match TRBD2. This CDR3 spans 14 amino acids. Germline assignment: CDR1 LGHNA and CDR2 YNLKQL (reference sequence). Partial CDR3 DNA: TGTGCCAGCAGCCAAACGACTGGGGGGGAT. Its translation is CASSQTTGGD. The entire CDR3 protein reads CASSQTTGGDEQYF.

To note about this clone: Gene names and germline refer to mouse. The read ends 4 residues before the CDR3 terminus; that terminus is restored from the germline J gene. V is TRBV5 and J is TRBJ2-2; 12 bases line up with TRBD2. CDR3 size: 18 residues. Trimming at V came to 1 base and at J to 2 bases, leaving 5 bases not matched to a gene. Germline CDR1 and CDR2: LGHNA and YNLKQL (reference sequence). CDR3 sequence reads: CASSQVGLGGFNTGQLYF. The part of the CDR3 DNA that was read is TGTGCCAGCAGCCAAGTAGGACTGGGGGGGTTCAACACCGGG.

This clone came up a few times. Gene names and germline match the mouse. The read falls 4 residues short of the CDR3 end, and the missing part is taken from the germline J gene. The same CDR3 can be traced to other DNA sequences in this sample. This chain joins TRBV19 and TRBJ2-2; D may be TRBD1 (5 bases). The CDR3 consists of 14 residues. V dropped 0 bases and J dropped 3 bases, with 6 bases sitting between them. The germline gives CDR1 FNHDT, CDR2 SITEND (reference sequence). The chain's CDR3 is CASSIGTYTGQLYF. CDR3 bases read: TGTGCCAGCAGTATAGGGACATACACCGGG. Complete variable domain (other parts from reference TRBV19 and TRBJ2-2): GGIITQTPKFLIGQEGQKLTLKCQQNFNHDTMYWYRQDSGKGLRLIYYSITENDLQKGDLSEGYDASREKKSSFSLTVTSAQKNEMAVFLCASSIGTYTGQLYFGEGSKLTVL.

Comment on this clone: All gene names here are mouse names. The sequence runs out 4 residues before the end of the CDR3; the remainder is reconstructed from the germline J gene. V and J are TRBV13-1 and TRBJ2-4; D is possibly TRBD1 (6 bases). This CDR3 contains 12 residues. V was clipped by 5 bases and J by 3 bases, with 7 bases between them. Germline V gene data show CDR1 as NSHNY and CDR2 as SYGAGN. The CDR3 protein is CASRGQQNTLYF. The part of the CDR3 DNA that was read is TGTGCCAGCAGAGGACAGCAAAAC.

For this clone: These gene names are mouse names. The observed sequence ends 4 residues before the CDR3 terminus, with the missing tail filled in from the germline J gene. This chain connects TRBV13-1 to TRBJ2-1; 7 positions match TRBD1. Germline lookup yields CDR1 NSHNY and CDR2 SYGAGN. Trimming cost V 2 bases and J 6 bases; bases outside gene matches: 8. This CDR3 is built from 15 residues. The CDR3 is CASSEQGRGVAEQFF. Incomplete CDR3 DNA: TGTGCCAGCAGTGAACAGGGGCGCGGGGTTGCT.

This clone was detected ten times or more. Mouse names are used for the genes. The read falls 4 residues short of the CDR3 end, and the missing part is taken from the germline J gene. This chain joins TRBV14 and TRBJ2-1; possible D gene TRBD2, 6 bases. The V gene lost 1 base and the J gene lost 6 bases, with 14 bases spanning the gap. This CDR3 is built from 15 residues. From germline, CDR1 is SGHDT and CDR2 FRDEAV. The sequenced CDR3 bases are TGTGCCAGCAGTTTCCCCCGGGGGGATTTTGCT. It translates to CASSFPRGDFA. The entire CDR3 sequence reads CASSFPRGDFAEQFF.

This clone was picked up a small number of times. The genes are named according to mouse. The CDR3 end is not reached by the read, which stops 4 residues before it; the germline J gene fills it in. Other nucleotide sequences in the sample specify the same CDR3. The V and J genes are TRBV5 and TRBJ1-1; D gene unclear. Germline V CDR1 and CDR2: LGHNA, YNLKQL (reference sequence). Between the trimmed V and J ends, which lost 0 bases and 0 bases, there was a span of 5 bases. The CDR3 sequence is 14 residues long. The CDR3 DNA, read in part, is TGTGCCAGCAGCCAAGACAGTTCAAACACA. This sequence encodes CASSQDSSNT. The entire CDR3 reads CASSQDSSNTEVFF.

This clone came up many times. Genes here carry mouse names. The read terminates 3 residues before the CDR3 end, so the remaining end is supplied by the germline J gene. The chain is built from TRBV1 and TRBJ1-6; 10 nucleotides agree with TRBD1. TRBJ1-6 is placed among ORFs of uncertain function. V lost 0 bases, J lost 3 bases, and 2 bases stayed unmatched. The germline V gene has CDR1 NSQYPW and CDR2 LRSPGD (reference sequence). The CDR3 sequence is 17 residues long. CDR3 amino acids: CTCSADRTGGYNSPLYF. The covered CDR3 bases are TGCACCTGCAGTGCAGATCGGACAGGGGGCTATAATTCGCCC.

This clone was seen a handful of times. The genes are named according to mouse. Sequencing ends 3 residues short of the CDR3 end; the germline J gene provides the rest. The J gene is TRBJ1-6, the V gene TRBV5; unclear D gene. TRBJ1-6 is recorded as an ORF, its role being uncertain. V was clipped by 6 bases and J by 0 bases, with 6 bases between them. Germline lookup yields CDR1 LGHNA and CDR2 YNLKQL (reference sequence). The CDR3 runs 14 residues. CDR3 bases read: TGTGCCAGCAGACAGAATTCCTATAATTCGCCC. Residues: CASRQNSYNSP. In full, the CDR3 reads CASRQNSYNSPLYF.

This clone was picked up a small number of times. Genes and germline come from the mouse. The read terminates 4 residues before the CDR3 end, so the remaining end is supplied by the germline J gene. The chain links TRBV13-1 to TRBJ2-2, with D possibly being TRBD1 (6 bases). The CDR3 totals 17 residues. Germline V gene lookup returns CDR1 NSHNY and CDR2 SYGAGN. V was trimmed by 2 bases and J by 3 bases, leaving 17 bases between them. The CDR3 here is CASSDPGRGGDTGQLYF. The DNA read from the CDR3 is TGTGCCAGCAGTGACCCGGGCAGGGGAGGGGACACCGGG.

Concerning this clone itself: The gene names here belong to mouse. The read ends 4 residues before the CDR3 terminus; that terminus is restored from the germline J gene. The chain carries TRBV19 and TRBJ2-5; 8 bases agree with TRBD2. With V trimmed by 4 bases and J by 2 bases, 3 bases remained unmatched. In germline, CDR1 is FNHDT, CDR2 SITEND (reference sequence). The CDR3 is 14 residues long. The covered CDR3 bases are TGTGCCAGCAGTCGACTGGGGATCCAAGAC. It is translated as CASSRLGIQD. The entire CDR3 protein is CASSRLGIQDTQYF.

In the case of this clone: Gene names and germline match the mouse. The read gets to within 4 residues of the CDR3 end, and the germline J gene fills in the rest. The chain combines TRBV5 with TRBJ2-7; D remains unclear. V was shortened by 1 base and J by 2 bases, with 9 bases between the two germline ends. CDR1 and CDR2 (germline): LGHNA, YNLKQL (reference sequence). This CDR3 contains 14 residues. The CDR3 loop is CASSQGLAPYEQYF. The CDR3 bases that were read are TGTGCCAGCAGCCAAGGTCTGGCCCCCTAT.

This clone was detected only a few times. Germline and genes: mouse. Coverage ceases 4 residues before the CDR3 finishes, and the germline J gene fills in the end. The rearrangement joins TRBV1 to TRBJ2-5, with a weak D call TRBD1 (6 bases). V lost 1 base to trimming and J lost 3 bases, with 11 bases between them. The germline V gene has CDR1 NSQYPW and CDR2 LRSPGD (reference sequence). This CDR3 has 15 amino acids. The sequenced CDR3 bases are TGCACCTGCAGTGCAGTCCCAGGGGATCAAGAC. Translation gives CTCSAVPGDQD. The whole CDR3 protein reads CTCSAVPGDQDTQYF.

This clone was counted between two and nine times. Gene and germline names: mouse. Coverage ceases 4 residues before the CDR3 finishes, and the germline J gene fills in the end. The chain is built from TRBV31 and TRBJ1-2; D is uncertain. This CDR3 contains 13 residues. From germline, CDR1 is GKSSPN and CDR2 SITVG. Trimming left V 1 base short and J 4 bases short, with 10 bases between. The CDR3 reads CAWSQQAGSDYTF. Partial CDR3 DNA: TGTGCCTGGAGTCAGCAGGCGGGCTCC. Drawing the rest from reference TRBV31 and TRBJ1-2, the complete variable domain is AQTIHQWPVAEIKAVGSPLSLGCTIKGKSSPNLYWYWQATGGTLQQLFYSITVGQVESVVQLNLSASRPKDDQFILSTEKLLLSHSGFYLCAWSQQAGSDYTFGSGTRLLVI.

This clone was seen a few times. All gene names here are mouse names. The read finishes 3 residues shy of the CDR3 end, and the germline J gene is used to complete it. Other DNA sequences from this sample encode an identical CDR3 as well. This chain joins TRBV1 and TRBJ1-6, with 7 bases that match TRBD1. TRBJ1-6 is recorded as an ORF, its role being uncertain. The CDR3 is made up of 15 amino acids. Germline V lookup: CDR1 NSQYPW, CDR2 LRSPGD (reference sequence). The ends lost 1 base at V and 5 bases at J; junction bases unmatched: 2. CDR3 sequence reads: CTCSAAGQNNSPLYF. The DNA read from the CDR3 is TGCACCTGCAGTGCAGCGGGACAGAATAATTCGCCC.